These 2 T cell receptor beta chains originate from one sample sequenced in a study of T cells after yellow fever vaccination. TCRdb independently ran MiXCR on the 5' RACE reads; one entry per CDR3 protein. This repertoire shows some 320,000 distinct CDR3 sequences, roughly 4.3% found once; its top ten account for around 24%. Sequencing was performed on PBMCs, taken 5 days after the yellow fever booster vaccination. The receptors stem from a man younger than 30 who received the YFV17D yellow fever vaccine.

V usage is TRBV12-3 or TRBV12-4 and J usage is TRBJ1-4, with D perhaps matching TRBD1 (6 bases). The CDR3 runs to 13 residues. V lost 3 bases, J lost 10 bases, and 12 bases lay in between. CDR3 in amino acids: CASSLWGLVKLFF. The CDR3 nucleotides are TGTGCCAGCAGTTTGTGGGGGCTGGTAAAACTGTTTTTT.

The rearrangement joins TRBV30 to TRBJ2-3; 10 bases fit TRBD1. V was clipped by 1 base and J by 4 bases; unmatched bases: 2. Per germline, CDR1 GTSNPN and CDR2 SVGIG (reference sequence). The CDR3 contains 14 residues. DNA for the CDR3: TGTGCCTGGAGTGGTGGACAGGGGGCAGATACGCAGTATTTT. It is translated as CAWSGGQGADTQYF.